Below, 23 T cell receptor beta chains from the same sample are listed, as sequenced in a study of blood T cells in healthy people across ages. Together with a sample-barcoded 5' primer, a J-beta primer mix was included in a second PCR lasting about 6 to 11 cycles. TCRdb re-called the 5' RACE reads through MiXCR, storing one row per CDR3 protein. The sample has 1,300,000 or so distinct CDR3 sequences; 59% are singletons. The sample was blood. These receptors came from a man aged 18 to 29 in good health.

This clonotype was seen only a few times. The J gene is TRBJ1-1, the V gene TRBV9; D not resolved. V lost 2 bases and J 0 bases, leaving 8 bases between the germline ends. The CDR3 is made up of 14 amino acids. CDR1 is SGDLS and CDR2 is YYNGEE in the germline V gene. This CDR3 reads CASSVGELNTEAFF. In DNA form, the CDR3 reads TGTGCCAGCAGCGTTGGGGAACTGAACACTGAAGCTTTCTTT.

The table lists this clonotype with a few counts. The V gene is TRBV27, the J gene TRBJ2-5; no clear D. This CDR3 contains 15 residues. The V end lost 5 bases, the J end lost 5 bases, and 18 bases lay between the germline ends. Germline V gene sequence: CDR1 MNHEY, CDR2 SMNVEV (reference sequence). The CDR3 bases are TGTGCCAGCAGTCCCCTACTACCCAAAGGGGAGACCCAGTACTTC. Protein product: CASSPLLPKGETQYF.

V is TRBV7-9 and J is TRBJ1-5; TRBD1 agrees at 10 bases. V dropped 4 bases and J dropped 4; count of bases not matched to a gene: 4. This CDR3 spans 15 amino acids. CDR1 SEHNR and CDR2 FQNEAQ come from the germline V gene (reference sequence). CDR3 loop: CASSYGTGDNQPQHF. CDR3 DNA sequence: TGTGCCAGCAGCTACGGGACAGGGGATAATCAGCCCCAGCATTTT.

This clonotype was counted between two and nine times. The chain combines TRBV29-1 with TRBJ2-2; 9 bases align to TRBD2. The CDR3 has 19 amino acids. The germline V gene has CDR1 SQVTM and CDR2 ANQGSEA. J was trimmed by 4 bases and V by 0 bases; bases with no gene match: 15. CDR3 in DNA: TGCAGCGTTGAAGATGTAGCGGGGGAGATCAACCAGGGCACCGGGGAGCTGTTTTTT. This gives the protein CSVEDVAGEINQGTGELFF.

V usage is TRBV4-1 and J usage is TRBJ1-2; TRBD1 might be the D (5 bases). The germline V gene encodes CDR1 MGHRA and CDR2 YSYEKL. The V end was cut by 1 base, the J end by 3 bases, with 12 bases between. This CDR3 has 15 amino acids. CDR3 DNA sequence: TGCGCCAGCAGCCAAGGTTCCGGGACTGACTATGGCTACACCTTC. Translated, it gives CASSQGSGTDYGYTF.

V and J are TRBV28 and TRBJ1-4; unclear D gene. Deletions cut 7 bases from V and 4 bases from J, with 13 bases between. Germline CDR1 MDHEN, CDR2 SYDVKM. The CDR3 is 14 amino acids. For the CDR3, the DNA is TGTGCCAGCACCGGCGGAGGGATTAATGAAAAACTGTTTTTT. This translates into CASTGGGINEKLFF.

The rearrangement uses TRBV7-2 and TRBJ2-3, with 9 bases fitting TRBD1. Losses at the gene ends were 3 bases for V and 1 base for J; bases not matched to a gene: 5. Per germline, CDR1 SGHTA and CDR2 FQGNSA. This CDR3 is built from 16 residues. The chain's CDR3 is CASSFQRTGGTDTQYF. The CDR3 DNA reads TGTGCCAGCAGCTTTCAAAGGACAGGGGGCACAGATACGCAGTATTTT. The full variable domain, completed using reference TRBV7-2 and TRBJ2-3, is GAGVSQSPSNKVTEKGKDVELRCDPISGHTALYWYRQSLGQGLEFLIYFQGNSAPDKSGLPSDRFSAERTGGSVSTLTIQRTQQEDSAVYLCASSFQRTGGTDTQYFGPGTRLTVL.

The CDR3 DNA reads as TGCGCCAGCAGCTTGTGGGATGGGCAGAACATTCAGTACTTC. This gives the protein CASSLWDGQNIQYF. The chain uses TRBV5-1 and TRBJ2-4; D unresolved. Trimming pared 1 base from V and 7 bases from J, leaving 12 bases between. CDR1 SGHRS and CDR2 YFSETQ come from the germline V gene. The CDR3 contains 14 residues.

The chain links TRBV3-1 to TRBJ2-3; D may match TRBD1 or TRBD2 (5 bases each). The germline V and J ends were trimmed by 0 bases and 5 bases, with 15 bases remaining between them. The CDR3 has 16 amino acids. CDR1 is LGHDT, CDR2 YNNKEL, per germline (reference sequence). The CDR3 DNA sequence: TGTGCCAGCAGCCAAGACCGAGGGGCTGGTATAGATACGCAGTATTTT. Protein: CASSQDRGAGIDTQYF.

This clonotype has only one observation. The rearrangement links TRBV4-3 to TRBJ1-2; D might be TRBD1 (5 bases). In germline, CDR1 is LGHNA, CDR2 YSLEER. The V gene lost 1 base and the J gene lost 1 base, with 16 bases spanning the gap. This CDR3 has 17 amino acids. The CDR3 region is CASSQGGPRRGNYGYTF. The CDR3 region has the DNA TGCGCCAGCAGCCAAGGCGGGCCCCGGAGGGGTAACTATGGCTACACCTTC.

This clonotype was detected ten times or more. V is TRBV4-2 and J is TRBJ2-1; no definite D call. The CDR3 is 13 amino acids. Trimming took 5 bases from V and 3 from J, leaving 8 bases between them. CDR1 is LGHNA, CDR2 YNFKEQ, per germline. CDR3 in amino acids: CASSEERYNEQFF. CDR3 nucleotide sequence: TGTGCCAGCAGCGAGGAGCGCTACAATGAGCAGTTCTTC.

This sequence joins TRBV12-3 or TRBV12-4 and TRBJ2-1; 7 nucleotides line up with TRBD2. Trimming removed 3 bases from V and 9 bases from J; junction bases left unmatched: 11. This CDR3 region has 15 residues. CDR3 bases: TGTGCCAGCAGTTTTACGGGGGGTCGGGGGAGTGAGCAGTTCTTC. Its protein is CASSFTGGRGSEQFF.

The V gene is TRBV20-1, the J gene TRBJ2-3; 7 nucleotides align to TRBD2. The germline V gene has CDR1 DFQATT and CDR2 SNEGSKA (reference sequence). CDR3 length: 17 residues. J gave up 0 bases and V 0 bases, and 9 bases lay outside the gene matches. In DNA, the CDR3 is TGCAGTGCTAGAGATCGCAAAGCGGGAACTAGCACAGATACGCAGTATTTT. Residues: CSARDRKAGTSTDTQYF.

CDR3 nucleotide sequence: TGCGCCAGCAGTGAGTCCGGCCAGGGGTGTCATGAGCAGTTCTTC. Translation: CASSESGQGCHEQFF. The chain joins TRBV10-2 to TRBJ2-1; D is perhaps TRBD1 (6 bases). CDR1 and CDR2 (germline): WSHSY, SAAADI. V lost 0 bases and J 8 bases, leaving 14 bases between the germline ends. The CDR3 runs 15 residues.

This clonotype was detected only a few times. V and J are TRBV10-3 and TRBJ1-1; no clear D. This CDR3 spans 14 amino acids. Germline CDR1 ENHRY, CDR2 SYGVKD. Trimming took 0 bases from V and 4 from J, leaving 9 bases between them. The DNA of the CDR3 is TGTGCCATCAGTGAGTCTGGGTACCGCACTGAAGCTTTCTTT. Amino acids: CAISESGYRTEAFF.

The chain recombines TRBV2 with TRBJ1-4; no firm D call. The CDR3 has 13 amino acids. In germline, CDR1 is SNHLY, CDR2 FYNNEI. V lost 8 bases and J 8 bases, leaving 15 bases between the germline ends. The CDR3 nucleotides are TGTGCCAGCCCCTCTCATTTTAGCGAAAAACTGTTTTTT. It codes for CASPSHFSEKLFF. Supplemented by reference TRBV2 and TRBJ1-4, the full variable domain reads EPEVTQTPSHQVTQMGQEVILRCVPISNHLYFYWYRQILGQKVEFLVSFYNNEISEKSEIFDDQFSVERPDGSNFTLKIRSTKLEDSAMYFCASPSHFSEKLFFGSGTQLSVL.

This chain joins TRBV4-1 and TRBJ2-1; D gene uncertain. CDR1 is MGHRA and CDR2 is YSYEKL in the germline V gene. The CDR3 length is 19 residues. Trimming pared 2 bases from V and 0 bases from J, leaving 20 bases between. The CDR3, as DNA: TGCGCCAGCAGCCAAATCCGTCTCATCGACGGCAGCTCCTACAATGAGCAGTTCTTC. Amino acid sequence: CASSQIRLIDGSSYNEQFF.

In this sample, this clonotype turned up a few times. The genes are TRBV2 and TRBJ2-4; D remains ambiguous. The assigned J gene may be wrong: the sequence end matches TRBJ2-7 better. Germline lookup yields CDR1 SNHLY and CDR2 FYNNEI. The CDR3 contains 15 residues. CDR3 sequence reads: CASSEAGMPTYEQYF. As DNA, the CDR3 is TGTGCCAGCAGTGAAGCGGGCATGCCCACATACGAGCAGTACTTC.

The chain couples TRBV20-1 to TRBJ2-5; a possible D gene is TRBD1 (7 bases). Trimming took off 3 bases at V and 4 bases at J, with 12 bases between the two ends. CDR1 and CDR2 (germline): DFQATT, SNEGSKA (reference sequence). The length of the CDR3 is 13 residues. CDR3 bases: TGCAGTGCTAGCAGGGGGGCGCGAGAGACCCAGTACTTC. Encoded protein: CSASRGARETQYF.

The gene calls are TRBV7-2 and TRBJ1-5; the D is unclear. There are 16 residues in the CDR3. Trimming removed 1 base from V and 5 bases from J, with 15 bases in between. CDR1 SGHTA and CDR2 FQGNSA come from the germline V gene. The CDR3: CASSLDAGDAYQPQHF. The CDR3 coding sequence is TGTGCCAGCAGCTTAGATGCCGGAGATGCGTATCAGCCCCAGCATTTT.

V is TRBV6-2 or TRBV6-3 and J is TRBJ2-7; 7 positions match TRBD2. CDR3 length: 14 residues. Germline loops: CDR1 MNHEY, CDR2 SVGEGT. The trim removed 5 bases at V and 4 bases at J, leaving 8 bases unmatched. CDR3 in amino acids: CASSSKSGVYEQYF. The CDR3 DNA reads TGTGCCAGCAGTAGTAAGAGCGGGGTGTACGAGCAGTACTTC.

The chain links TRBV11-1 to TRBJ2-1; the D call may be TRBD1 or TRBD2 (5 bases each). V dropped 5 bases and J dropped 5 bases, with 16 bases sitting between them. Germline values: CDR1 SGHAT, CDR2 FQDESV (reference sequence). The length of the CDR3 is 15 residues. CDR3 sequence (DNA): TGTGCCAGCAGCGCAACCGGGACGAGGGACAATGAGCAGTTCTTC. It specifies CASSATGTRDNEQFF. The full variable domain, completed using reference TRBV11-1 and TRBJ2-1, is EAEVAQSPRYKITEKSQAVAFWCDPISGHATLYWYRQILGQGPELLVQFQDESVVDDSQLPKDRFSAERLKGVDSTLKIQPAELGDSAMYLCASSATGTRDNEQFFGPGTRLTVL.

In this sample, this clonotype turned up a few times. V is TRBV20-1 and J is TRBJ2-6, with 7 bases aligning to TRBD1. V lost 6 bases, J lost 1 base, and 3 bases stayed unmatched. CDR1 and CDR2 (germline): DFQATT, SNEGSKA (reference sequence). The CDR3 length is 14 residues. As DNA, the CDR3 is TGCAGTGCGTCGACAGGGTCTGGGGCCAACGTCCTGACTTTC. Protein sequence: CSASTGSGANVLTF.